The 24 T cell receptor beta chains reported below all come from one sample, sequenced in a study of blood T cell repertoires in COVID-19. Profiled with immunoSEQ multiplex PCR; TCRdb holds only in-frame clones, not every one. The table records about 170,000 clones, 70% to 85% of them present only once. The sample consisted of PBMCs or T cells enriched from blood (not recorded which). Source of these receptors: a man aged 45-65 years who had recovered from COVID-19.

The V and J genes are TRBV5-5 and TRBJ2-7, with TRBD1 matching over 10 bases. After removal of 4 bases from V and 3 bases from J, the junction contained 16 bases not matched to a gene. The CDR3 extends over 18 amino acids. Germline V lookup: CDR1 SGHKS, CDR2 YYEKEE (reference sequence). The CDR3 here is CASSLYTSGTGAFYEQYF. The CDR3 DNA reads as TGTGCCAGCAGCCTCTATACGTCCGGGACAGGGGCATTCTACGAGCAGTACTTC.

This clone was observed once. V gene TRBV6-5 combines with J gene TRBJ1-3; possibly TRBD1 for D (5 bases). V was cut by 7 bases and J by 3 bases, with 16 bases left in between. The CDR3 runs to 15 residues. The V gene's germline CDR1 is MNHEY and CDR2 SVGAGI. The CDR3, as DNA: TGTGCCAGCATTACGGGCGAAAGGGGTGGAAACACCATATATTTT. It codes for CASITGERGGNTIYF.

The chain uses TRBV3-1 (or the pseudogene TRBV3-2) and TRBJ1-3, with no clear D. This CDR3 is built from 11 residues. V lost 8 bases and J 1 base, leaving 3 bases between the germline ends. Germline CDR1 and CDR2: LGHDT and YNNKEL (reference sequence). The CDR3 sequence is CASSSGNTIYF. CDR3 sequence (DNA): TGTGCCAGCTCGTCTGGAAACACCATATATTTT.

The CDR3 sequence: CASSLSSGVYGYTF. DNA for the CDR3: TGTGCCAGCAGCTTAAGTTCGGGGGTTTATGGCTACACCTTC. The V and J genes are TRBV7-3 and TRBJ1-2; weak D call: TRBD1 (5 bases). CDR3 length equals 14 residues. Germline CDR1 is SGHTA and CDR2 is FQGTGA. With 1 base removed from V and 5 bases from J, the gap between germline ends came to 11 bases.

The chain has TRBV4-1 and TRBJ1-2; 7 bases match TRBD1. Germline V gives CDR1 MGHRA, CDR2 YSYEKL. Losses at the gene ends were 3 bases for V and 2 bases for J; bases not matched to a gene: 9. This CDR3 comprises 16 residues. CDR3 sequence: CASSQSDFRGNYGYTF. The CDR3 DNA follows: TGCGCCAGCAGCCAGTCCGACTTCAGGGGGAACTATGGCTACACCTTC.

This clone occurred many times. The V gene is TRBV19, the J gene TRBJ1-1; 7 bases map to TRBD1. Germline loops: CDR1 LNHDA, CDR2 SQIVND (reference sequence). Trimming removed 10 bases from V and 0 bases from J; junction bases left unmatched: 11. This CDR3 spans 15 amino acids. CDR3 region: CATTGTVEMNTEAFF. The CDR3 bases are TGTGCCACTACCGGGACAGTGGAGATGAACACTGAAGCTTTCTTT.

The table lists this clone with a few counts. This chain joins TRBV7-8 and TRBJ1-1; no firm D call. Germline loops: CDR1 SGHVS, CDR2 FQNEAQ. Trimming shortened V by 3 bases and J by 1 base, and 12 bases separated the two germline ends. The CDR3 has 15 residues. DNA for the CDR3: TGTGCCAGCAGCTTTAGTGAGAGTACGAACACTGAAGCTTTCTTT. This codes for CASSFSESTNTEAFF.

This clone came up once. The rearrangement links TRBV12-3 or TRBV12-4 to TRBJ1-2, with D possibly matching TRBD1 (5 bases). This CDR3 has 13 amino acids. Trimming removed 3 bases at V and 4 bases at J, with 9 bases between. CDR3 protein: CASSFQGGYGYTF. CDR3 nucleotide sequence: TGTGCCAGCAGTTTTCAGGGAGGCTATGGCTACACCTTC.

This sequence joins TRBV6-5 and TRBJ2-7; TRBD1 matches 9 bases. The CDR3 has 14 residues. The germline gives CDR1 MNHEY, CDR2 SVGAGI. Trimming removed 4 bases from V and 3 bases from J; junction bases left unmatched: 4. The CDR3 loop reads CASSSETGGYEQYF. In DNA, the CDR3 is TGTGCCAGCAGTTCCGAGACAGGGGGCTACGAGCAGTACTTC.

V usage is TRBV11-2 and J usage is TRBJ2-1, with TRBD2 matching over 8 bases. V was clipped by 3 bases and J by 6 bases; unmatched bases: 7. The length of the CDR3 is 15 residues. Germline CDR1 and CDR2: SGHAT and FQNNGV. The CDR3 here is CASSFGVAGGNEQFF. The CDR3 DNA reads TGTGCCAGCAGCTTTGGGGTTGCGGGGGGCAATGAGCAGTTCTTC.

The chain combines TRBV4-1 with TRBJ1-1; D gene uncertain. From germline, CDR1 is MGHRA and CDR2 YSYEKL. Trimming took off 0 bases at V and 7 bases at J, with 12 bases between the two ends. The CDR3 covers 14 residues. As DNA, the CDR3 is TGCGCCAGCAGCCAAGATCCATCAACAGTTGAAGCTTTCTTT. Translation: CASSQDPSTVEAFF.

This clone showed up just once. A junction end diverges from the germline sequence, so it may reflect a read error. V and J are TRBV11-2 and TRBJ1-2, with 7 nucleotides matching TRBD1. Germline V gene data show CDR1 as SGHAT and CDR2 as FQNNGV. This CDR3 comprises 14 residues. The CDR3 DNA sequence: TGTGCCACCAGCAGGGGGAAGCAGGGCTATGGCTACACCTTC. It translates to CATSRGKQGYGYTF.

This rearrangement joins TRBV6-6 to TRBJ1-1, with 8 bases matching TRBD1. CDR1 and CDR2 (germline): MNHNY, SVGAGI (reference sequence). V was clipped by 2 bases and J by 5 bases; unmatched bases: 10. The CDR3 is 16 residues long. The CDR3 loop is CASSYGRGRGWTEAFF. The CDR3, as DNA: TGTGCCAGCAGTTACGGCAGGGGGCGCGGGTGGACTGAAGCTTTCTTT.

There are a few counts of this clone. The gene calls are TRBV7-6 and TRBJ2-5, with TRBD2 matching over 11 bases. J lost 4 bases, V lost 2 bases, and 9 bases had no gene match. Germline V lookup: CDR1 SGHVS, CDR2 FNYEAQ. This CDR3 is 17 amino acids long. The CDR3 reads CASSLWISGGALETQYF. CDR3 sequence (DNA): TGTGCCAGCAGCTTATGGATTAGCGGGGGGGCCCTAGAGACCCAGTACTTC.

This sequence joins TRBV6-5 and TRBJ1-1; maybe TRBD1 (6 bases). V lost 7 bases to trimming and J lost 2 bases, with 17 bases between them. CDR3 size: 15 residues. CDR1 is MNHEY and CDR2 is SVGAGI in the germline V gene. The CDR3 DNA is TGTGCCAGCATTCTGGAGGGGGGGGCAAACACTGAAGCTTTCTTT. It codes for CASILEGGANTEAFF.

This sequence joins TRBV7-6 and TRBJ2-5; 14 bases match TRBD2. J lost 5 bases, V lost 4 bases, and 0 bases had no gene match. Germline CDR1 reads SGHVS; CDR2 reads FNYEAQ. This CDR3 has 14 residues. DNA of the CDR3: TGTGCCAGCAGCTGGACTAGCGGGGGGGAGACCCAGTACTTC. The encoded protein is CASSWTSGGETQYF.

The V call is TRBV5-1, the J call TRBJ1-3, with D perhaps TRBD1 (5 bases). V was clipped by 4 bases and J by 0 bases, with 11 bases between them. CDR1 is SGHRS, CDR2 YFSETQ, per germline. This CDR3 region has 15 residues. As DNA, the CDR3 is TGCGCCAGCAGCCGGGACGGGAGCTCTGGAAACACCATATATTTT. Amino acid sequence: CASSRDGSSGNTIYF.

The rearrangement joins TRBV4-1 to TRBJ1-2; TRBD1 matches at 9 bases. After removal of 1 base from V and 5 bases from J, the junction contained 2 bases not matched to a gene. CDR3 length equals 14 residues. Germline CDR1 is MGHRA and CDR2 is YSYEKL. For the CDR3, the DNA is TGCGCCAGCAGCCAAGTACAGGGGGCTTATGGCTACACCTTC. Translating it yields CASSQVQGAYGYTF.

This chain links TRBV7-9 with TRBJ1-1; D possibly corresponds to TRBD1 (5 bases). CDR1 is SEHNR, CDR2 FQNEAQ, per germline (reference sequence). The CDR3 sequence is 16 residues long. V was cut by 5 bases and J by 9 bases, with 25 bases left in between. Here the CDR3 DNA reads TGTGCCAGCAGCATTGTGGTCGGGGGACCAGCGTTCAAAGCTTTCTTT. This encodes CASSIVVGGPAFKAFF.

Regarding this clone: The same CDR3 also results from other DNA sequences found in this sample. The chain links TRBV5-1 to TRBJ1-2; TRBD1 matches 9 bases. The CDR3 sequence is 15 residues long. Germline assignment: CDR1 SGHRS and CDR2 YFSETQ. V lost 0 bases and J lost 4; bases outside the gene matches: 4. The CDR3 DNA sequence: TGCGCCAGCAGCTTGGGGTCACAGGGGGCCTATGGCTACACCTTC. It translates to CASSLGSQGAYGYTF.

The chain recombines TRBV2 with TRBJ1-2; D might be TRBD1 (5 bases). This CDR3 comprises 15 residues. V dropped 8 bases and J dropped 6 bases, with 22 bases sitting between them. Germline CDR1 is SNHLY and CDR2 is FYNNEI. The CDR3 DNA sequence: TGTGCCAGCGGGGGGGATCAGGGAAGATACAATGGCTACACCTTC. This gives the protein CASGGDQGRYNGYTF.

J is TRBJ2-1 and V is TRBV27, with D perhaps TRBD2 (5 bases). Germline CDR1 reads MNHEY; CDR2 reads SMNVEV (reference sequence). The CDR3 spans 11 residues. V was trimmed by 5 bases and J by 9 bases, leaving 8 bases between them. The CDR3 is CASSLAGEQFF. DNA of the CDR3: TGTGCCAGCAGTCTAGCCGGTGAGCAGTTCTTC.

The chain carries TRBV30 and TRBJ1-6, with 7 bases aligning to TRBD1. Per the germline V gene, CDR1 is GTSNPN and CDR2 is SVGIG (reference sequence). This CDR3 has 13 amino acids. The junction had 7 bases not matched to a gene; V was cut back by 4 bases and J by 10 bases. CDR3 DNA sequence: TGTGCCTGGAACGGACAGGCGGGATCACCCCTCCACTTT. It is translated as CAWNGQAGSPLHF.

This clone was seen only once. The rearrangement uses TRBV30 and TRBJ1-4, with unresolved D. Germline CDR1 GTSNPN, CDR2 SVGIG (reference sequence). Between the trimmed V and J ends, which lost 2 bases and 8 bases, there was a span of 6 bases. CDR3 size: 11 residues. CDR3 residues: CAWSSGEKLFF. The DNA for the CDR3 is TGTGCCTGGAGTTCCGGGGAAAAACTGTTTTTT.